What follows are 20 T cell receptor beta chains derived from one specimen sequenced in a study of blood T cell repertoires in COVID-19. The repertoire was sequenced with immunoSEQ multiplex PCR; TCRdb's copy has only in-frame clones and lacks some. The table lists 150,000 to 180,000 clones, approximately 85% of them singletons. The sequencing sample was made of peripheral blood. Every receptor here comes from a man aged 60 to 75 with COVID-19, enrolled during active disease.

V and J are TRBV25-1 and TRBJ2-5; 11 nucleotides align to TRBD1. The length of the CDR3 is 16 residues. Germline CDR1 reads MGHDK; CDR2 reads SYGVNS. V was pared by 1 base and J by 4 bases, with 5 bases of the junction left unmatched. In DNA form, the CDR3 reads TGTGCCAGCAGTGAATTGGGACAGGGGGGTGGAGAGACCCAGTACTTC. Protein product: CASSELGQGGGETQYF.

V usage is TRBV29-1 and J usage is TRBJ1-2, with 11 positions matching TRBD1. Germline CDR1 is SQVTM and CDR2 is ANQGSEA. Germline trimming cut 8 bases from V and 7 bases from J; bases unmatched to any gene: 12. CDR3 length: 14 amino acids. CDR3 sequence reads: CSSRFGQGAGGYTF. DNA of the CDR3: TGCAGCTCCCGTTTCGGACAGGGGGCAGGTGGCTACACCTTC.

V is TRBV5-4 and J is TRBJ1-5; no definite D call. The length of the CDR3 is 12 residues. V dropped 3 bases and J dropped 6 bases, with 7 bases sitting between them. Looked up from germline, CDR1 is SGHNT and CDR2 is YYREEE (reference sequence). The CDR3 DNA sequence: TGTGCCAGCAGCTCAGAACGTCAGCCCCAGCATTTT. Translated: CASSSERQPQHF. Variable domain in full (rest from reference TRBV5-4 and TRBJ1-5): ETGVTQSPTHLIKTRGQQVTLRCSSQSGHNTVSWYQQALGQGPQFIFQYYREEENGRGNFPPRFSGLQFPNYSSELNVNALELDDSALYLCASSSERQPQHFGDGTRLSIL.

CDR3 protein: CASSPVPDRAYEQYF. Written as DNA, the CDR3 is TGTGCCAGCAGCCCCGTTCCGGACAGAGCCTACGAGCAGTACTTC. The chain links TRBV7-2 to TRBJ2-7; D possibly corresponds to TRBD1 (6 bases). The germline V gene encodes CDR1 SGHTA and CDR2 FQGNSA. The CDR3 length is 15 residues. V gave up 5 bases and J gave up 2 bases, with 16 bases separating them.

The V gene is TRBV7-9, the J gene TRBJ2-5, with 15 nucleotides matching TRBD2. The CDR3 loop spans 16 amino acids. CDR1 and CDR2 from the germline V gene are SEHNR and FQNEAQ (reference sequence). V was pared by 4 bases and J by 6 bases, with 6 bases of the junction left unmatched. The CDR3 here is CASSSGLAGGQQTQYF. In DNA form, the CDR3 reads TGTGCCAGCAGCTCCGGACTAGCGGGGGGGCAGCAGACCCAGTACTTC.

The chain is built from TRBV5-4 and TRBJ2-1, with 7 nucleotides matching TRBD1. The CDR3 consists of 13 residues. CDR1 is SGHNT, CDR2 YYREEE, per germline (reference sequence). V trimming: 0 bases; J trimming: 9 bases; junction bases outside the gene matches: 3. DNA of the CDR3: TGTGCCAGCAGCTTGGACTACAGGGGTGAGCAGTTCTTC. It encodes CASSLDYRGEQFF.

The chain joins TRBV3-1 (or the pseudogene TRBV3-2) to TRBJ1-2; TRBD1 agrees at 8 bases. After removal of 0 bases from V and 4 bases from J, the junction contained 4 bases not matched to a gene. This CDR3 is built from 15 residues. Germline V gives CDR1 LGHDT, CDR2 YNNKEL (reference sequence). CDR3 sequence (DNA): TGTGCCAGCAGCCAAGACCCAGGGGGCAGCTATGGCTACACCTTC. Translation: CASSQDPGGSYGYTF.

DNA of the CDR3: TGTGCCAGCAGCCCAGGGATTTCAGAGACCCAGTACTTC. Encoded protein: CASSPGISETQYF. This chain uses TRBV11-2 with TRBJ2-5; possible D gene TRBD1, 5 bases. Germline loops: CDR1 SGHAT, CDR2 FQNNGV. Between the trimmed V and J ends, which lost 5 bases and 4 bases, there was a span of 11 bases. The CDR3 runs 13 residues.

A note on this clone: Other DNA sequences from this sample encode an identical CDR3 as well. V usage is TRBV4-3 and J usage is TRBJ2-4; TRBD1 might be the D (6 bases). From germline, CDR1 is LGHNA and CDR2 YSLEER. V was shortened by 0 bases and J by 4 bases, with 28 bases between the two germline ends. The CDR3 runs to 21 residues. CDR3 nucleotides: TGCGCCAGCAGCCAAGATTTTGGTTGGGGGAATCAGGGGCCTAGAAAAAACATTCAGTACTTC. Protein product: CASSQDFGWGNQGPRKNIQYF.

This chain connects TRBV10-3 to TRBJ1-5; 8 nucleotides align to TRBD1. The CDR3 length is 15 residues. CDR1 and CDR2 from the germline V gene are ENHRY and SYGVKD. With V trimmed by 11 bases and J by 2 bases, 11 bases remained unmatched. CDR3 sequence (DNA): TGTGCCGCCCAGGGGGCCGTAGGCGGCAATCAGCCCCAGCATTTT. Its protein product is CAAQGAVGGNQPQHF.

CDR3 loop: CASSQGSGTSSEQFF. The CDR3 DNA is TGTGCCAGCAGCCAAGGGTCCGGGACTAGTAGCGAGCAGTTCTTC. This chain uses TRBV3-1 (or the pseudogene TRBV3-2) with TRBJ2-1; TRBD2 matches 8 bases. Germline values: CDR1 LGHDT, CDR2 YNNKEL (reference sequence). The V segment lost 1 base and the J segment 10 bases; nucleotides outside the gene matches: 9. This CDR3 contains 15 residues.

This CDR3 reads CASSSPFSRGGTDTQYF. The CDR3 bases are TGTGCCAGCAGCTCCCCCTTCTCTCGGGGGGGCACAGATACGCAGTATTTT. V is TRBV7-8 and J is TRBJ2-3; the match to TRBD2 covers 7 bases. This CDR3 contains 17 residues. Germline values: CDR1 SGHVS, CDR2 FQNEAQ. V trimming: 4 bases; J trimming: 1 base; junction bases outside the gene matches: 11.

J is TRBJ1-6 and V is TRBV9; D is unresolved. The germline V gene encodes CDR1 SGDLS and CDR2 YYNGEE. Deletions cut 2 bases from V and 10 bases from J, with 16 bases between. This CDR3 is built from 15 residues. The CDR3 sequence: CASSVGSGIGSPLHF. CDR3 DNA: TGTGCCAGCAGCGTCGGTTCCGGGATTGGCTCACCCCTCCACTTT.

The chain is built from TRBV5-1 and TRBJ2-3; D call uncertain. With 3 bases removed from V and 0 bases from J, the gap between germline ends came to 11 bases. The V gene's germline CDR1 is SGHRS and CDR2 YFSETQ. There are 15 residues in the CDR3. The CDR3 DNA is TGCGCCAGCAGCTATCTTGACACTAGCACAGATACGCAGTATTTT. This gives the protein CASSYLDTSTDTQYF.

The V gene is TRBV15, the J gene TRBJ1-6; D is perhaps TRBD1 (6 bases). Germline CDR1 is LNHNV and CDR2 is YYDKDF (reference sequence). The V end lost 6 bases, the J end lost 8 bases, and 14 bases lay between the germline ends. The CDR3 runs 14 residues. CDR3 loop: CATRNRDTDSPLHF. The CDR3 region has the DNA TGTGCCACCAGAAATCGGGACACAGATTCACCCCTCCACTTT.

This rearrangement joins TRBV19 to TRBJ2-1; 9 positions match TRBD1. Germline-derived CDR1 and CDR2 are LNHDA and SQIVND (reference sequence). Trimming cost V 4 bases and J 13 bases; bases outside gene matches: 5. The CDR3 sequence is 12 residues long. The CDR3 bases are TGTGCCAGTAGTACTGGGACAGGGATACAGTTCTTC. Translating gives CASSTGTGIQFF.

Turning to this clone: Within the sample, other DNA sequences also encode this same CDR3. The chain combines TRBV29-1 with TRBJ2-7; 12 nucleotides agree with TRBD1. J lost 6 bases, V lost 6 bases, and 3 bases had no gene match. Germline CDR1 and CDR2: SQVTM and ANQGSEA. The CDR3 covers 12 residues. The CDR3 DNA reads TGCAGCGTAGGGACAGGGGGCCTCGAGCAGTACTTC. Protein product: CSVGTGGLEQYF.

This chain connects TRBV18 to TRBJ2-1; 11 nucleotides match TRBD2. The CDR3 runs to 15 residues. Germline CDR1 reads KGHSH; CDR2 reads LQKENI. The V segment lost 3 bases and the J segment 5 bases; nucleotides outside the gene matches: 3. CDR3 loop: CASSPGTSGNNEQFF. The CDR3 nucleotides are TGTGCCAGCTCACCTGGGACTAGCGGTAACAATGAGCAGTTCTTC.

This sequence joins TRBV7-9 and TRBJ1-4; a weak D match, TRBD1 (6 bases). Looked up from germline, CDR1 is SEHNR and CDR2 is FQNEAQ (reference sequence). Trimming cost V 5 bases and J 4 bases, with 11 bases left between them. The CDR3 is 14 amino acids. The CDR3 DNA reads TGTGCCAGCAGCGTGACAGGCAGTAATGAAAAACTGTTTTTT. Its protein product is CASSVTGSNEKLFF. Full variable domain (rest looked up from reference TRBV7-9 and TRBJ1-4): DTGVSQNPRHKITKRGQNVTFRCDPISEHNRLYWYRQTLGQGPEFLTYFQNEAQLEKSRLLSDRFSAERPKGSFSTLEIQRTEQGDSAMYLCASSVTGSNEKLFFGSGTQLSVL.

The chain couples TRBV9 to TRBJ2-3, with D possibly TRBD2 on 6 matching bases. This CDR3 is built from 16 residues. Trimming took 0 bases from V and 1 from J, leaving 12 bases between them. Germline CDR1 reads SGDLS; CDR2 reads YYNGEE. The CDR3 region has the DNA TGTGCCAGCAGCGTAGATGCGGGGTTAGGCACAGATACGCAGTATTTT. Amino acid sequence: CASSVDAGLGTDTQYF.